This TCR beta chain is drawn from a study of T cells in Graves' hyperthyroidism and ophthalmopathy. The CDR3 runs to 16 residues. V was trimmed by 4 bases and J by 0 bases, leaving 13 bases between them. The germline CDR1 and CDR2 sequences are MNHEY and SVGAGI. This clonotype occurred many times. Antigen unknown. RNA transcripts provided the source from which TCR beta CDR3 regions were amplified. The HTBI primer set served for first-round RT-PCR of the TCR CDR3. TCRdb itself ran the multiplex PCR reads through MiXCR, one entry per CDR3 protein. The data contain around 350,000 distinct CDR3 sequences, approximately 19% of them singletons. General observations from the study: The majority of expanded thyroid clonotypes above 0.001 also appeared in blood.

The receptor was isolated from a woman under 30 with Graves' hyperthyroidism. J is TRBJ1-3 and V is TRBV6-5; no clear D. Sequencing was carried out using blood. For the CDR3, the DNA is TGTGCCAGCAGTTCGCATATAGCTCACTCTGGAAACACCATATATTTT. Encoded protein: CASSSHIAHSGNTIYF.